A single sample gave rise to the 30 T cell receptor beta chains below, sequenced in a study of cytomegalovirus exposure and HLA in healthy donors. The PCR made use of 60 Vbeta and 13 Jbeta primers. Sequencing was performed with immunoSEQ multiplex PCR; in TCRdb, only in-frame clones are kept and a portion is missing. The sample lists 170,000 or so clones, around 78% occurring once. The sequencing input was PBMCs. The receptors here all came from a woman aged 45-60 years in good health and CMV-seropositive.

The chain links TRBV6-5 to TRBJ1-1; the D gene is possibly TRBD1 (5 bases). CDR3 length: 15 amino acids. V was clipped by 0 bases and J by 3 bases, with 11 bases between them. Germline CDR1 and CDR2: MNHEY and SVGAGI. CDR3 sequence reads: CASSYSLRVHTEAFF. The CDR3 coding sequence is TGTGCCAGCAGTTACTCGCTCAGGGTCCACACTGAAGCTTTCTTT.

This chain uses TRBV6-1 with TRBJ1-5; TRBD1 matches 8 bases. The CDR3 sequence is 14 residues long. V gave up 4 bases and J gave up 6 bases; unmatched junction bases: 5. Per germline, CDR1 MNHNS and CDR2 SASEGT. DNA for the CDR3: TGTGCCAGCAGTGGTCAGGGGGCAGTTCAGCCCCAGCATTTT. It translates to CASSGQGAVQPQHF.

V is TRBV4-3 and J is TRBJ1-5; D gene ambiguous. With 0 bases removed from V and 0 bases from J, the gap between germline ends came to 6 bases. CDR3 length: 15 residues. Germline V gene sequence: CDR1 LGHNA, CDR2 YSLEER. Here the CDR3 DNA reads TGCGCCAGCAGCCAAGAGACTAATAGCAATCAGCCCCAGCATTTT. It codes for CASSQETNSNQPQHF.

This clone was seen more than once but under ten times. The chain is built from TRBV5-6 and TRBJ1-2; 7 bases are shared with TRBD1. Germline CDR1 is SGHDT and CDR2 is YYEEEE. The CDR3 totals 13 residues. Losses at the gene ends were 0 bases for V and 8 bases for J; bases not matched to a gene: 4. The CDR3 loop reads CASSLGRGLGYTF. The CDR3 bases are TGTGCCAGCAGCTTGGGGAGGGGGCTCGGCTACACCTTC.

The chain links TRBV6-4 to TRBJ2-3, with 9 nucleotides matching TRBD2. Unmatched junction bases numbered 2, after V lost 6 bases and J lost 4 bases. Germline V lookup: CDR1 MRHNA, CDR2 SNTAGT. There are 13 residues in the CDR3. The CDR3, as DNA: TGTGCCAGCAGGGCTAGCGGGGCAGATACGCAGTATTTT. Its translation: CASRASGADTQYF.

The chain uses TRBV11-2 and TRBJ2-4; 7 nucleotides align to TRBD1. In germline, CDR1 is SGHAT, CDR2 FQNNGV. The V segment lost 4 bases and the J segment 7 bases; nucleotides outside the gene matches: 10. CDR3 length: 15 amino acids. The CDR3: CASSSLRGTANIQYF. Here the CDR3 DNA reads TGTGCCAGCAGCTCTCTCCGAGGGACAGCCAACATTCAGTACTTC.

This chain connects TRBV10-3 to TRBJ2-3; the match to TRBD1 covers 7 bases. The ends lost 10 bases at V and 1 base at J; junction bases unmatched: 8. Germline V gene lookup returns CDR1 ENHRY and CDR2 SYGVKD. This CDR3 is 14 amino acids long. Here the CDR3 reads CASRDRVGTDTQYF. CDR3 DNA: TGTGCCAGCCGTGACAGGGTGGGCACAGATACGCAGTATTTT.

The genes are TRBV4-3 and TRBJ2-3, with no clear D. With 4 bases removed from V and 2 bases from J, the gap between germline ends came to 16 bases. Looked up from germline, CDR1 is LGHNA and CDR2 is YSLEER. CDR3 size: 16 residues. CDR3 residues: CASSPVLGGHTDTQYF. The CDR3 DNA reads TGCGCCAGCAGCCCAGTACTCGGCGGCCACACAGATACGCAGTATTTT.

This chain connects TRBV6-5 to TRBJ1-2; weak D call: TRBD1 (5 bases). The V gene's germline CDR1 is MNHEY and CDR2 SVGAGI. This CDR3 region has 13 residues. V gave up 8 bases and J gave up 4 bases, with 14 bases separating them. CDR3 nucleotide sequence: TGTGCCAGCCAGGGATGGGCCGGCTATGGCTACACCTTC. Translation: CASQGWAGYGYTF.

This clone came up once. The chain couples TRBV7-2 to TRBJ2-3, with TRBD2 identical over 11 bases. Germline V CDR1 and CDR2: SGHTA, FQGNSA. The CDR3 is made up of 15 amino acids. V gave up 5 bases and J gave up 5 bases; unmatched junction bases: 6. This CDR3 reads CASSLSGRAVDTQYF. CDR3 DNA sequence: TGTGCCAGCAGCCTTAGCGGGAGGGCCGTAGATACGCAGTATTTT.

V and J are TRBV11-3 and TRBJ1-1; D is uncertain. The CDR3 sequence is 14 residues long. V shed 0 bases and J shed 1 base, with 6 bases lying between them. CDR1 is SGHNT, CDR2 YENEEA, per germline. CDR3 nucleotides: TGTGCCAGCAGCTTAGAGGGGAGGAACACTGAAGCTTTCTTT. Its translation is CASSLEGRNTEAFF.

This clone was recorded a few times. This rearrangement joins TRBV5-1 to TRBJ2-5; D gene uncertain. The V gene's germline CDR1 is SGHRS and CDR2 YFSETQ. This CDR3 is 16 amino acids long. The germline V and J ends were trimmed by 0 bases and 1 base, with 13 bases remaining between them. The CDR3 DNA follows: TGCGCCAGCAGCTTGGGGGCTGTGGCAGCCCAAGAGACCCAGTACTTC. Residues: CASSLGAVAAQETQYF.

The V and J genes are TRBV2 and TRBJ2-3; 10 bases map to TRBD2. In germline, CDR1 is SNHLY, CDR2 FYNNEI. V dropped 4 bases and J dropped 1; count of bases not matched to a gene: 5. The CDR3 covers 16 residues. CDR3: CASSAGTSARTDTQYF. The CDR3 nucleotides are TGTGCCAGCAGTGCCGGGACTAGCGCCCGCACAGATACGCAGTATTTT.

J is TRBJ2-5 and V is TRBV2; 16 nucleotides match TRBD2. With 6 bases clipped from V and 3 bases from J, the junction kept 4 bases outside the gene matches. Germline CDR1 reads SNHLY; CDR2 reads FYNNEI. The CDR3 spans 16 residues. The CDR3 bases are TGTGCCAGCAGCGCCGGGACTAGCGGGGGGGAAGAGACCCAGTACTTC. Translating it yields CASSAGTSGGEETQYF.

V is TRBV28 and J is TRBJ2-5; tentatively, D is TRBD2 (6 bases). CDR1 and CDR2 from the germline V gene are MDHEN and SYDVKM. There are 16 residues in the CDR3. Deletions cut 5 bases from V and 6 bases from J, with 22 bases between. The CDR3 region is CASSLFSSGYKKTQYF. The CDR3 coding sequence is TGTGCCAGCAGTCTATTTAGTAGCGGTTACAAGAAGACCCAGTACTTC.

This clone was counted only a few times. The same CDR3 is also encoded by other DNA sequences in this sample. The chain uses TRBV28 and TRBJ1-2; maybe TRBD1 (5 bases). The CDR3 is 13 amino acids. V lost 5 bases and J lost 4, with 11 bases in between. Germline V lookup: CDR1 MDHEN, CDR2 SYDVKM. The CDR3 region is CASSPGTLYGYTF. CDR3 DNA sequence: TGTGCCAGCAGTCCAGGGACTCTCTATGGCTACACCTTC.

The CDR3 nucleotides read TGTGCCAGCAGTTATGGACTAGCGGGGGAGACCCAGTACTTC. Protein sequence: CASSYGLAGETQYF. The gene calls are TRBV6-6 and TRBJ2-5; 12 nucleotides align to TRBD2. The CDR3 runs to 14 residues. J gave up 5 bases and V 3 bases, and 1 base lay outside the gene matches. Per germline, CDR1 MNHNY and CDR2 SVGAGI (reference sequence).

This clone was picked up one time. The chain recombines TRBV28 with TRBJ1-2; no clear D. Germline CDR1 and CDR2: MDHEN and SYDVKM. The length of the CDR3 is 16 residues. Trimming left V 6 bases short and J 0 bases short, with 17 bases between. The CDR3 DNA reads as TGTGCCAGCAGCCCCCCGGAGTTAACAACTAACTATGGCTACACCTTC. This codes for CASSPPELTTNYGYTF.

This chain uses TRBV11-2 with TRBJ1-4; tentatively, D is TRBD1 (5 bases). The germline V gene has CDR1 SGHAT and CDR2 FQNNGV. Trimming took off 3 bases at V and 8 bases at J, with 19 bases between the two ends. The CDR3 length is 16 residues. The CDR3 protein is CASSLRTLGGTEKLFF. The CDR3 bases are TGTGCCAGCAGCTTGAGGACCCTCGGGGGGACCGAAAAACTGTTTTTT.

The chain recombines TRBV7-9 with TRBJ1-5; TRBD1 matches 8 bases. This CDR3 is 13 amino acids long. The junction had 4 bases not matched to a gene; V was cut back by 5 bases and J by 7 bases. CDR1 SEHNR and CDR2 FQNEAQ come from the germline V gene (reference sequence). CDR3 amino acids: CASSPTGDQPQHF. The CDR3 DNA reads as TGTGCCAGCAGCCCGACAGGGGACCAGCCCCAGCATTTT. The whole variable domain, filled in from reference TRBV7-9 and TRBJ1-5, reads DTGVSQNPRHKITKRGQNVTFRCDPISEHNRLYWYRQTLGQGPEFLTYFQNEAQLEKSRLLSDRFSAERPKGSFSTLEIQRTEQGDSAMYLCASSPTGDQPQHFGDGTRLSIL.

The rearrangement joins TRBV15 to TRBJ2-7, with 7 positions matching TRBD2. The CDR3 is 17 amino acids. V shed 1 base and J 0 bases; nucleotides not matched to a gene: 9. Germline CDR1 reads LNHNV; CDR2 reads YYDKDF (reference sequence). CDR3 region: CATSRGSSGTSSYEQYF. The CDR3, as DNA: TGTGCCACCAGCAGAGGATCCAGCGGGACGAGCTCCTACGAGCAGTACTTC.

This rearrangement joins TRBV19 to TRBJ1-5; 9 nucleotides line up with TRBD1. The CDR3 covers 14 residues. Germline assignment: CDR1 LNHDA and CDR2 SQIVND (reference sequence). Trimming cost V 10 bases and J 4 bases; bases outside gene matches: 8. Here the CDR3 DNA reads TGTGCCACCGGAGGGACAGGGAGGAATCAGCCCCAGCATTTT. This translates into CATGGTGRNQPQHF.

V and J are TRBV11-2 and TRBJ2-7; TRBD1 matches 12 bases. The CDR3 runs to 17 residues. Looked up from germline, CDR1 is SGHAT and CDR2 is FQNNGV. V shed 5 bases, J shed 0 bases, and the junction held 8 bases outside the gene matches. The CDR3 region is CASSPRPGQGASYEQYF. DNA for the CDR3: TGTGCCAGCAGCCCTCGTCCGGGACAGGGGGCCTCCTACGAGCAGTACTTC.

J is TRBJ2-1 and V is TRBV10-3; 7 nucleotides match TRBD2. CDR1 is ENHRY and CDR2 is SYGVKD in the germline V gene. The length of the CDR3 is 14 residues. J was trimmed by 6 bases and V by 2 bases; bases with no gene match: 4. The DNA for the CDR3 is TGTGCCATCAGTGAGCGGGGGAGGGCCAATGAGCAGTTCTTC. It encodes CAISERGRANEQFF.

The chain recombines TRBV10-3 with TRBJ2-5; weak D call: TRBD2 (6 bases). Trimming cost V 6 bases and J 5 bases, with 16 bases left between them. The germline CDR1 and CDR2 sequences are ENHRY and SYGVKD. The CDR3 has 14 residues. The CDR3 reads CAIRGEAGEETQYF. In DNA, the CDR3 is TGTGCCATCAGGGGGGAGGCCGGAGAGGAGACCCAGTACTTC.

As concerns this clone: The identical CDR3 is also encoded by other nucleotide sequences in the sample. The chain employs TRBV30 and TRBJ1-3; 8 bases line up with TRBD1. Germline V CDR1 and CDR2: GTSNPN, SVGIG (reference sequence). The CDR3 has 15 amino acids. Trimming cost V 4 bases and J 0 bases; bases outside gene matches: 5. The CDR3 spells CAWNGDRISGNTIYF. In nucleotides, the CDR3 is TGTGCCTGGAATGGGGACAGGATCTCTGGAAACACCATATATTTT.

The chain recombines TRBV4-2 with TRBJ2-3, with D possibly matching TRBD1 (6 bases). Germline values: CDR1 LGHNA, CDR2 YNFKEQ. The CDR3 has 14 residues. V lost 6 bases to trimming and J lost 5 bases, with 15 bases between them. The CDR3 region has the DNA TGTGCCAGCAGTCTCCCAGGGGATCAAGATACGCAGTATTTT. This sequence encodes CASSLPGDQDTQYF.

This clone has a handful of counts. The J gene is TRBJ2-7, the V gene TRBV25-1; maybe TRBD1 (7 bases). There are 15 residues in the CDR3. Trimming cost V 5 bases and J 4 bases, with 18 bases left between them. Germline V gene lookup returns CDR1 MGHDK and CDR2 SYGVNS. The CDR3 protein is CASSPPRRGPYEQYF. The CDR3 DNA reads as TGTGCCAGCAGTCCCCCCCGGAGGGGGCCATACGAGCAGTACTTC.

This chain joins TRBV7-2 and TRBJ2-1, with D maybe TRBD2 (6 bases). The germline V gene encodes CDR1 SGHTA and CDR2 FQGNSA. V was cut by 5 bases and J by 11 bases, with 19 bases left in between. This CDR3 region has 14 residues. The CDR3 nucleotides read TGTGCCAGCAGCCTAAACGGCCCGGGGGACCAGCAGTTCTTC. It specifies CASSLNGPGDQQFF.

This rearrangement joins TRBV7-2 to TRBJ1-1, with D unclear. The CDR3 length is 13 residues. Germline CDR1 is SGHTA and CDR2 is FQGNSA. The ends were cut back, 5 bases at V and 2 bases at J, with 9 bases in the middle. The CDR3 sequence is CASSLDTNTEAFF. The CDR3 region has the DNA TGTGCCAGCAGCCTCGACACAAACACTGAAGCTTTCTTT.